One and the same sample provided the 10 T cell receptor beta chains below, sequenced in a study of blood T cells in healthy people across ages. A sample-barcoded 5' primer and a J-beta primer mix were used in a second PCR of about 6 to 11 cycles. TCRdb ran MiXCR on the 5' RACE reads and lists one entry per CDR3 protein. The sample has hundreds of thousands of distinct CDR3 sequences, about 52% seen once. The sequenced material came from blood. Every receptor here comes from a woman aged 55 to 70 in good health.

The CDR3 DNA follows: TGTGCCAGCTCAGCAAATCGCGGGAGTGAGCAGTACTTC. Translation: CASSANRGSEQYF. The gene calls are TRBV18 and TRBJ2-5; 7 positions agree with TRBD2. Trimming cost V 5 bases and J 11 bases; bases outside gene matches: 11. CDR3 length: 13 residues. CDR1 KGHSH and CDR2 LQKENI come from the germline V gene.

This clonotype was detected once. The chain recombines TRBV6-5 with TRBJ2-1; D might be TRBD1 (6 bases). The end of the DNA is better explained by TRBJ2-7, so the J call may be wrong. This CDR3 comprises 16 residues. Per the germline V gene, CDR1 is MNHEY and CDR2 is SVGAGI. The DNA for the CDR3 is TGTGCCAGCAGTTCCCTTTCGGGGAAAGGGGGATACGAGCAGTACTTC. This sequence encodes CASSSLSGKGGYEQYF.

J is TRBJ2-7 and V is TRBV30, with D perhaps TRBD2 (6 bases). V was trimmed by 4 bases and J by 1 base, leaving 11 bases between them. Germline V gives CDR1 GTSNPN, CDR2 SVGIG (reference sequence). The CDR3 is 13 amino acids. CDR3 nucleotide sequence: TGTGCCTGGAAAGGGACTTGGTCCTACGAGCAGTACTTC. It specifies CAWKGTWSYEQYF.

The table lists this clonotype with a few counts. The chain has TRBV20-1 and TRBJ2-7; 9 nucleotides agree with TRBD1. Germline trimming cut 3 bases from V and 3 bases from J; bases unmatched to any gene: 3. The CDR3 runs 13 residues. Germline CDR1 is DFQATT and CDR2 is SNEGSKA (reference sequence). CDR3 DNA sequence: TGCAGTGCTAGGACAGGGGGGGGCTACGAGCAGTACTTC. It yields the protein CSARTGGGYEQYF.

V gene TRBV9 combines with J gene TRBJ2-1; 8 bases line up with TRBD2. J was trimmed by 4 bases and V by 2 bases; bases with no gene match: 11. The germline gives CDR1 SGDLS, CDR2 YYNGEE. The CDR3 loop spans 17 amino acids. CDR3 sequence: CASSVAGGSRLYNEQFF. For the CDR3, the DNA is TGTGCCAGCAGCGTGGCGGGGGGCTCACGTTTATACAATGAGCAGTTCTTC. Based on the CDR3 plus reference TRBV9 and TRBJ2-1, the full variable domain is DSGVTQTPKHLITATGQRVTLRCSPRSGDLSVYWYQQSLDQGLQFLIQYYNGEERAKGNILERFSAQQFPDLHSELNLSSLELGDSALYFCASSVAGGSRLYNEQFFGPGTRLTVL.

The rearrangement links TRBV6-1 to TRBJ2-3, with 10 bases aligning to TRBD2. V trimming: 0 bases; J trimming: 4 bases; junction bases outside the gene matches: 4. CDR1 and CDR2 (germline): MNHNS, SASEGT. The CDR3 has 16 residues. The DNA of the CDR3 is TGTGCCAGCAGTGAAGCGCTAGCGGGGGTGTCAGATACGCAGTATTTT. Amino acid sequence: CASSEALAGVSDTQYF.

The rearrangement joins TRBV5-1 to TRBJ2-5; D is unresolved. CDR3 size: 13 residues. The V gene lost 1 base and the J gene lost 4 bases, with 8 bases spanning the gap. Germline V gene data show CDR1 as SGHRS and CDR2 as YFSETQ. This CDR3 reads CASSLWSRETQYF. For the CDR3, the DNA is TGCGCCAGCAGCTTGTGGAGCCGAGAGACCCAGTACTTC.

This clonotype was picked up a small number of times. The CDR3, as DNA: TGCGCCAGCAGCCAAGATCGGAGACTAGGCTCCTACGAGCAGTACTTC. It is translated as CASSQDRRLGSYEQYF. The chain carries TRBV4-1 and TRBJ2-7, with D perhaps matching TRBD2 (6 bases). Germline lookup yields CDR1 MGHRA and CDR2 YSYEKL. The germline V and J ends were trimmed by 0 bases and 0 bases, with 12 bases remaining between them. The CDR3 has 16 amino acids.

The chain joins TRBV12-3 or TRBV12-4 to TRBJ1-5; D may be TRBD1 (5 bases). V shed 8 bases and J shed 2 bases, with 16 bases lying between them. The CDR3 is 15 residues long. The CDR3 DNA sequence: TGTGCCAGCCGATTGGGGCAGGTAGGCAATCAGCCCCAGCATTTT. Its translation: CASRLGQVGNQPQHF.

This clonotype was detected only once. As DNA, the CDR3 is TGTGCCAGCAGCTCAGCAGCGGGAGATTCCTACAATGAGCAGTTCTTC. Translation gives CASSSAAGDSYNEQFF. The V gene is TRBV7-6, the J gene TRBJ2-1; 8 bases fit TRBD2. CDR3 length equals 16 residues. Germline trimming cut 4 bases from V and 1 base from J; bases unmatched to any gene: 6. Germline CDR1 and CDR2: SGHVS and FNYEAQ.